The clone carrying this T cell receptor (beta chain) was detected a few times. This specimen belongs to a study of T-cell reconstitution after alpha-beta-depleted transplantation in children. From germline, CDR1 is DFQATT and CDR2 SNEGSKA (reference sequence). The V gene lost 4 bases and the J gene lost 5 bases, with 9 bases spanning the gap. The CDR3 is 11 residues long. A TCRbeta library incorporating unique molecular identifiers was prepared. Using its own MiXCR run on the PCR reads, TCRdb lists one record per CDR3 protein. The sample has about 980,000 distinct CDR3 sequences, roughly 29% seen once; the top ten hold over 25%.

The input for sequencing was PBMCs, mostly from graft donor cells, taken 360 days after TCRalphabeta/CD19-depleted stem cell transplant. The V gene is TRBV20-1, the J gene TRBJ2-7, with D possibly called TRBD1 or TRBD2 (5 bases each). This TCR derives from a boy under two years old who had a stem cell transplant for SCID, so the T cells may come from the graft donor. CDR3 loop: CSAIRDHEQYF. The CDR3 DNA sequence: TGCAGTGCTATCCGGGACCACGAGCAGTACTTC.